Here is one T cell receptor (beta chain) with its context. This clonotype came up a few times. Its antigen remains undetermined. Base qualities are missing; no much larger clone stands one base away. This specimen comes from a study of identical twins (dated by TCRdb to the mid-2010s). For the wider study: To test whether fetal clonotypes persist, the study used deep sequencing on TCR alpha and beta repertoires from monozygotic twins, unrelated adults of various ages, and cord blood. To rule out contamination, the twin experiments were replicated at different times with different library preparation protocols. What the study reported, not specific to this receptor: Fewer insertions were carried by abundant cord blood beta clonotypes, a similar but weaker trend appeared in young adult naive repertoires, and no such trend appeared in memory repertoires. Out-of-frame TCR alpha sequences shared between twins showed an excess of low generation-probability sequences compared with coincidental sharing between unrelated individuals. Conclusions relied on cross-sectional statistical analysis, since the same donors could not be followed over many years. Zero-insertion analyses could be partly confounded by invariant T cells such as MAIT and iNKT, although diverse VJ usage argued against such confounding for most clonotypes. Out-of-frame TCR alpha sharing in monozygotic twins was systematically underestimated by recombination models, whereas sharing between unrelated individuals was in agreement with the recombination models. Excess twin sharing in beta out-of-frame sequences was weaker because fewer shared sequences lowered the signal-to-noise ratio.

Libraries were made using 5' RACE. The run used an Illumina HiSeq 2000. A universal primer binding site was added through template switching, and the final cDNA carried a unique molecular identifier so that TCR cDNA molecules could be counted accurately. Specific primers in the conserved constant-segment region were used to synthesize first-strand cDNA for TCR alpha and beta chains. Each cDNA library was double barcoded, with a SMART-Mk sample barcode plus Illumina barcodes, to control for contamination. TruSeq adapter sequences along with Illumina sample barcodes were introduced in two successive PCR steps. The TCR alpha and beta cDNA libraries were sequenced on the Illumina HiSeq platform using custom primers. In the paper's pipeline: MiGEC processed the raw reads to extract unique molecular identifiers, while MiXCR was used to determine the CDR3 positions. Recombination models were inferred per individual with the repgenHMM and IGoR tools using an EM algorithm. The tcR package in R was used for shared clonotype analysis, with sharing normalized by the product of cloneset sizes. To study raw recombination without the effects of thymic and clonal selection, out-of-frame nonproductive sequences were analyzed. TCRdb itself trimmed the public reads at Q25 with fastp, ran MiXCR and retained productive beta chains. Records with the same CDR3 protein are collapsed into one entry carrying the most frequent genes and DNA. For this entry, the V and J calls and clone size follow TCRdb and not the study's own pipeline. The sample table contains 700,000 or so distinct CDR3 sequences; only one count was recorded for roughly 8% of them. The top ten hold roughly 0.97% of the sample.

All donors were healthy Caucasians. Three pairs of female monozygotic twins, all aged about 18 to 30 years, were included in the twin cohort. Peripheral blood mononuclear cells were the source from which RNA for the TCR libraries was isolated. The germline V gene (reference sequence) gives CDR1 as LGHDT and CDR2 as YNNKEL. Counted from cysteine to phenylalanine, this CDR3 has 16 amino acids. The entry retains the CDR3 DNA only, 48 bases that are in frame from base 1. V loses 4 bases at its end and J loses 2 bases; junction bases beyond the gene matches: 9. The sample was also reused in another study, on yellow fever vaccine responses in identical twins. As that second study puts it: The authors reported that the T cell response to vaccination in identical twins appeared partly convergent and partly personalized. The study precisely tracked vaccine-responding T cell clones in identical twins.

Sample: PBMCs. The chain was built from TRBV3-1 and TRBJ2-5, and 8 bases in between align with TRBD1. The receptor was isolated from a woman between 18 and 29 years old in good health. The DNA reads TGTGCCAGCAGCCCGGGGACAGGTACGAAACAAGAGACCCAGTACTTC. It translates to CASSPGTGTKQETQYF.